This T cell receptor (beta chain) was identified during a study of CD8+ T cells in alopecia areata. General study points: Tofacitinib produced a significant decrease in scalp clonality and in expanded CD8+ clones among the top 100. Possibly as an HLA-related effect, TCR sharing across patients appeared less clear than in mice.

A word on this clone: The antigen is not known.

Germline V gives CDR1 SGDLS, CDR2 YYNGEE. Trimming shortened V by 3 bases and J by 3 bases, and 9 bases separated the two germline ends. This CDR3 is built from 13 residues. The treatment is: oral pan-JAK inhibitor, 5-10 mg twice daily. Sorted out of PBMCs were CD4+ T cells and CD8+ T cells. RNA extraction and reverse transcription yielded cDNA as sequencing template. Using immunoSEQ multiplex PCR, the repertoire was profiled, and TCRdb retains in-frame clones only, with some absent. The data show 110,000 to 150,000 clones, roughly 52% seen once. This material consisted of CD8+ T cells sorted from blood, taken at week 4, from a patient treated with tofacitinib. The TCR comes from a human donor with alopecia areata. The chain employs TRBV9 and TRBJ1-1; D gene ambiguous. CDR3 in amino acids: CASSGLPDTEAFF. The CDR3 DNA is TGTGCCAGCAGCGGCCTACCCGACACTGAAGCTTTCTTT.